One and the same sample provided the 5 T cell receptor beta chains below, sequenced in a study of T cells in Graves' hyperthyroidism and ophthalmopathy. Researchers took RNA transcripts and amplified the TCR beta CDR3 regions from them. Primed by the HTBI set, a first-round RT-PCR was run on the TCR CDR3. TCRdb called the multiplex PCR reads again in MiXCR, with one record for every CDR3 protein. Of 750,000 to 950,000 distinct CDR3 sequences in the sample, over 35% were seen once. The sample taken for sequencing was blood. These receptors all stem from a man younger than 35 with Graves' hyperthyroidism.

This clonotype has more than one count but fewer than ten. CDR3 amino acids: CATSSPTGGYTEAFF. The CDR3 nucleotides are TGTGCCACCAGCAGCCCTACAGGGGGCTACACTGAAGCTTTCTTT. The chain is built from TRBV15 and TRBJ1-1, with TRBD1 matching 9 bases. CDR1 and CDR2 from the germline V gene are LNHNV and YYDKDF (reference sequence). The CDR3 totals 15 residues. Trimming at V came to 3 bases and at J to 3 bases, leaving 5 bases not matched to a gene. The whole variable domain, remainder taken from reference TRBV15 and TRBJ1-1, is DAMVIQNPRYQVTQFGKPVTLSCSQTLNHNVMYWYQQKSSQAPKLLFHYYDKDFNNEADTPDNFQSRRPNTSFCFLDIRSPGLGDTAMYLCATSSPTGGYTEAFFGQGTRLTVV.

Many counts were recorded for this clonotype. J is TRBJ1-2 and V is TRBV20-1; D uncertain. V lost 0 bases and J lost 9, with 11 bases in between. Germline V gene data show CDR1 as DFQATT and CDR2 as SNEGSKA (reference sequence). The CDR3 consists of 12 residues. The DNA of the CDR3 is TGCAGTGCTAGAGAGGGGAGGCTTCGCTACACCTTC. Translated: CSAREGRLRYTF.

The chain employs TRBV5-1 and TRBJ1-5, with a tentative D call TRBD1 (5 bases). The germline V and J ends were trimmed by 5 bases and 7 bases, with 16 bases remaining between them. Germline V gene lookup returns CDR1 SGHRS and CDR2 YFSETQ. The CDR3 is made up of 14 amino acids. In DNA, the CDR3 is TGCGCCAGCAGAGGGGACCTTATGGACCAGCCCCAGCATTTT. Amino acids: CASRGDLMDQPQHF. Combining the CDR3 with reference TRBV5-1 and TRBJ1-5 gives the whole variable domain KAGVTQTPRYLIKTRGQQVTLSCSPISGHRSVSWYQQTPGQGLQFLFEYFSETQRNKGNFPGRFSGRQFSNSRSEMNVSTLELGDSALYLCASRGDLMDQPQHFGDGTRLSIL.

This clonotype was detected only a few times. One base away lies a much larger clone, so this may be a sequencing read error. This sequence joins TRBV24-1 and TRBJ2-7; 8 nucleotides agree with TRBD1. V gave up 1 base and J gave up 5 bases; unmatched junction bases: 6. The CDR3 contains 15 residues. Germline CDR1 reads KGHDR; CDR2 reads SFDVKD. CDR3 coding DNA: TGTGCCACCAGTGATTTCGGGACAGGCCTTCACGAGCAGTACTTC. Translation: CATSDFGTGLHEQYF.

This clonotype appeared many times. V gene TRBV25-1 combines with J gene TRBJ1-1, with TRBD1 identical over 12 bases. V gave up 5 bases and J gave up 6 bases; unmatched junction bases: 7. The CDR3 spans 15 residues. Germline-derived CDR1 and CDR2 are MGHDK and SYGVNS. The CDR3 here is CASSPMGQGASEAFF. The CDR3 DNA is TGTGCCAGCAGTCCTATGGGACAGGGGGCTTCTGAAGCTTTCTTT.